This TCR beta chain was captured in a study of blood T cell repertoires in COVID-19. Study-level background: The United States, Italy and Spain supplied acute and convalescent COVID-19 samples. The cDNA or gDNA used as material had been derived from T cells, B-cell-depleted T cells, or PBMCs.

As originally analysed: Amplification with reference gene primers provided the estimates of nucleated cell counts. Sequencing used immunoSEQ multiplex PCR; TCRdb keeps in-frame clones, though not all of them. V and J calls and clone size are copied from that table; D and trimming were computed from the DNA. The data show 130,000 or so clones, 75% to 90% seen once. This clone was seen once. V was clipped by 0 bases and J by 2 bases; unmatched bases: 3. Per germline, CDR1 SGHKS and CDR2 YYEKEE (reference sequence). The CDR3 runs to 16 residues. The specimen sequenced was peripheral blood. The source of this sequence is a human donor in a cohort sampled during active COVID-19. The chain has TRBV5-5 and TRBJ1-4, with TRBD1 identical over 8 bases. CDR3 loop: CASSLAGGRTNEKLFF. The DNA of the CDR3 is TGTGCCAGCAGCTTGGCAGGGGGCAGGACTAATGAAAAACTGTTTTTT.